This TCR beta chain was observed in a study of blood T cell repertoires in COVID-19. Study context: There were acute and convalescent COVID-19 samples, and they came from the United States, Italy and Spain. Sources were T cells, B-cell-depleted T cells, or PBMCs; the material itself was cDNA or gDNA.

The CDR3 covers 13 residues. The V end was cut by 3 bases, the J end by 3 bases, with 8 bases between. From germline, CDR1 is SGHVS and CDR2 FQNEAQ. In the original processing: Reference gene primer amplification gave estimated nucleated cell counts. Data came from immunoSEQ multiplex PCR; TCRdb stores just in-frame clones and leaves some out. V and J calls and clone size follow that table, whereas D and trimming were derived from the DNA. The repertoire holds tens of thousands of clones, roughly 89% seen once, with under 6% in the top ten. V gene TRBV7-8 combines with J gene TRBJ1-1; tentatively, D is TRBD1 (5 bases). The sequenced sample was peripheral blood. This TCR was recovered from a human donor in a cohort sampled during active COVID-19. The CDR3 nucleotides read TGTGCCAGCAGCTTGCAGGGTGACACTGAAGCTTTCTTT. Its protein product is CASSLQGDTEAFF. Based on the CDR3 plus reference TRBV7-8 and TRBJ1-1, the full variable domain is GAGVSQSPRYKVAKRGQDVALRCDPISGHVSLFWYQQALGQGPEFLTYFQNEAQLDKSGLPSDRFFAERPEGSVSTLKIQRTQQEDSAVYLCASSLQGDTEAFFGQGTRLTVV.